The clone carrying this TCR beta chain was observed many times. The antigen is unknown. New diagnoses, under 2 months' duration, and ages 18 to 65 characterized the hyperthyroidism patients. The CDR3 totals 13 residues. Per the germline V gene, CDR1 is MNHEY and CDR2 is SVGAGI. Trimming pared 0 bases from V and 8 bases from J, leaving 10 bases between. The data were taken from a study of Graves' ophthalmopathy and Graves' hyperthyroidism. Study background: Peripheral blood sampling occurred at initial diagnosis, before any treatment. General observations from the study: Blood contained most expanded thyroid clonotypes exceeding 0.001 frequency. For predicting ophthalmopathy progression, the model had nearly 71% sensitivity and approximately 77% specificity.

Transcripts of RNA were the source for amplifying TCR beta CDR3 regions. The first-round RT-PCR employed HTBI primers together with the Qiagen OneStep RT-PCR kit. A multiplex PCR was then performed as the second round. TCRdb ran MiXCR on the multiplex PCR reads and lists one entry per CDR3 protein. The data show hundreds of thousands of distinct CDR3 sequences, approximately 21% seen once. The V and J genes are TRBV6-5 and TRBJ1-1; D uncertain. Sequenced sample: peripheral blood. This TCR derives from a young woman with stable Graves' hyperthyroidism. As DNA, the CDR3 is TGTGCCAGCAGTTACTCGGAGCAGCTCGAAGCTTTCTTT. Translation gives CASSYSEQLEAFF.